These 25 T cell receptor beta chains were all obtained from the same sample, sequenced in a study of cytomegalovirus exposure and HLA in healthy donors. The repertoire was sequenced with immunoSEQ multiplex PCR; TCRdb's copy has only in-frame clones and lacks some. The sample holds some 80,000 clones, roughly 94% seen once. Sequencing was performed on PBMCs. The receptor source for this set is a woman between 18 and 29 years old in good health and CMV-seronegative.

The chain recombines TRBV29-1 with TRBJ2-2, with 16 bases lining up with TRBD2. CDR1 and CDR2 from the germline V gene are SQVTM and ANQGSEA. The CDR3 length is 17 residues. V gave up 6 bases and J gave up 6 bases; unmatched junction bases: 10. In nucleotides, the CDR3 is TGCAGCGTCGCTGGGACTAGCGGGAGGGCCATGGCCGGGGAGCTGTTTTTT. The encoded protein is CSVAGTSGRAMAGELFF.

The chain employs TRBV19 and TRBJ2-7; 10 bases are a match to TRBD2. The germline V gene has CDR1 LNHDA and CDR2 SQIVND (reference sequence). This CDR3 region has 14 residues. The junction had 5 bases not matched to a gene; V was cut back by 5 bases and J by 4 bases. CDR3 sequence: CASSPASGSYEQYF. The DNA for the CDR3 is TGTGCCAGTAGTCCCGCTAGCGGGAGTTACGAGCAGTACTTC.

This CDR3 is CASSYSGRGPGQPQHF. The DNA of the CDR3 is TGTGCCAGCAGTTACTCGGGCAGGGGGCCAGGACAGCCCCAGCATTTT. The chain employs TRBV6-5 and TRBJ1-5, with TRBD1 identical over 8 bases. V lost 0 bases, J lost 7 bases, and 8 bases stayed unmatched. Germline V gene data show CDR1 as MNHEY and CDR2 as SVGAGI. The CDR3 runs to 16 residues.

The chain couples TRBV7-8 to TRBJ2-1; D perhaps matches TRBD2 (6 bases). The germline V gene encodes CDR1 SGHVS and CDR2 FQNEAQ. The V and J ends lost 2 bases and 0 bases respectively, with 11 bases between them. The CDR3 contains 16 residues. The CDR3 sequence: CASSLLGGRSYNEQFF. As DNA, the CDR3 is TGTGCCAGCAGCTTATTGGGAGGCCGCTCCTACAATGAGCAGTTCTTC.

The chain is built from TRBV20-1 and TRBJ1-2; no definite D call. Germline CDR1 reads DFQATT; CDR2 reads SNEGSKA (reference sequence). The CDR3 spans 10 residues. Trimming left V 2 bases short and J 8 bases short, with 6 bases between. CDR3 sequence (DNA): TGCAGTGCTAGAACGGGGGGCTACACCTTC. It is translated as CSARTGGYTF.

This clone appeared once. The chain links TRBV7-2 to TRBJ1-5; D not certain. The CDR3 is made up of 14 amino acids. Trimming took 5 bases from V and 4 from J, leaving 12 bases between them. CDR1 is SGHTA and CDR2 is FQGNSA in the germline V gene. The CDR3 DNA follows: TGTGCCAGCAGCGAGAGGTACGGGAATCAGCCCCAGCATTTT. Amino acids: CASSERYGNQPQHF.

The chain recombines TRBV6-1 with TRBJ2-1; D not resolved. Germline CDR1 MNHNS, CDR2 SASEGT. There are 14 residues in the CDR3. V shed 2 bases and J shed 3 bases, with 8 bases lying between them. CDR3 region: CASSESVSYNEQFF. CDR3 DNA sequence: TGTGCCAGCAGTGAAAGCGTCAGCTACAATGAGCAGTTCTTC.

V and J are TRBV7-9 and TRBJ2-2; a possible D gene is TRBD2 (5 bases). Germline V gene lookup returns CDR1 SEHNR and CDR2 FQNEAQ (reference sequence). Trimming removed 5 bases from V and 6 bases from J, with 19 bases in between. The CDR3 runs 16 residues. This chain's CDR3 is CASSPKVRDGAGELFF. CDR3 nucleotide sequence: TGTGCCAGCAGCCCGAAGGTCCGGGATGGGGCCGGGGAGCTGTTTTTT.

This clone was counted a single time. The chain links TRBV7-6 to TRBJ2-7; TRBD1 might be the D (5 bases). The CDR3 is 14 residues long. The germline V gene encodes CDR1 SGHVS and CDR2 FNYEAQ. Trimming removed 5 bases from V and 3 bases from J, with 14 bases in between. This CDR3 reads CASSPRPDNYEQYF. CDR3 nucleotide sequence: TGTGCCAGCAGCCCCCGGCCGGACAACTACGAGCAGTACTTC.

This chain uses TRBV29-1 with TRBJ2-7, with 13 bases identical to TRBD2. V dropped 1 base and J dropped 3; count of bases not matched to a gene: 9. Per the germline V gene, CDR1 is SQVTM and CDR2 is ANQGSEA. The CDR3 consists of 17 residues. The CDR3 spells CSVEGQPGTSGIYEQYF. CDR3 bases: TGCAGCGTTGAAGGGCAGCCCGGGACTAGCGGGATCTACGAGCAGTACTTC.

For the CDR3, the DNA is TGCGCCAGCAGCTCCTTGCAGGGGACGAACACTGAAGCTTTCTTT. Amino acids: CASSSLQGTNTEAFF. The chain has TRBV5-1 and TRBJ1-1, with TRBD1 as a possible D gene (6 bases). Germline loops: CDR1 SGHRS, CDR2 YFSETQ. V was clipped by 3 bases and J by 1 base, with 13 bases between them. This CDR3 contains 15 residues.

The gene calls are TRBV27 and TRBJ1-2; D is possibly TRBD1 (5 bases). Germline-derived CDR1 and CDR2 are MNHEY and SMNVEV (reference sequence). The CDR3 length is 12 residues. Trimming took 5 bases from V and 4 from J, leaving 8 bases between them. CDR3 bases: TGTGCCAGCAGTCAGGGCGGCTATGGCTACACCTTC. Encoded protein: CASSQGGYGYTF.

V and J are TRBV7-2 and TRBJ2-7; 8 bases fit TRBD2. The CDR3 loop spans 17 amino acids. V lost 4 bases to trimming and J lost 4 bases; unmatched junction nucleotides: 15. From germline, CDR1 is SGHTA and CDR2 FQGNSA. The CDR3 sequence: CASSSGGQRWLGYEQYF. CDR3 bases: TGTGCCAGCAGCTCGGGGGGGCAGAGGTGGCTCGGGTACGAGCAGTACTTC.

V gene TRBV6-1 combines with J gene TRBJ1-5; 7 nucleotides agree with TRBD1. The V gene's germline CDR1 is MNHNS and CDR2 SASEGT. The CDR3 sequence is 13 residues long. Germline trimming cut 4 bases from V and 7 bases from J; bases unmatched to any gene: 4. The CDR3 reads CASSAQGSQPQHF. CDR3 nucleotides: TGTGCCAGCAGTGCACAGGGGTCCCAGCCCCAGCATTTT.

The rearrangement joins TRBV11-2 to TRBJ2-1, with D possibly matching TRBD2 (5 bases). The CDR3 is 15 amino acids. Between the trimmed V and J ends, which lost 0 bases and 8 bases, there was a span of 14 bases. CDR1 and CDR2 (germline): SGHAT, FQNNGV. This CDR3 is CASSLEGGSRDEQFF. CDR3 DNA sequence: TGTGCCAGCAGCTTAGAAGGAGGTAGTAGGGATGAGCAGTTCTTC.

V gene TRBV7-2 combines with J gene TRBJ2-1; TRBD1 is a possible D gene (5 bases). Germline-derived CDR1 and CDR2 are SGHTA and FQGNSA. This CDR3 region has 16 residues. V was trimmed by 1 base and J by 5 bases, leaving 15 bases between them. This CDR3 is CASSLGIAVGHNEQFF. For the CDR3, the DNA is TGTGCCAGCAGCTTAGGTATTGCGGTGGGGCACAATGAGCAGTTCTTC.

The chain has TRBV28 and TRBJ1-5; 7 bases fit TRBD1. V shed 11 bases, J shed 3 bases, and the junction held 4 bases outside the gene matches. Germline CDR1 is MDHEN and CDR2 is SYDVKM. This CDR3 has 12 amino acids. CDR3 DNA sequence: TGTGCCGCTGGACAGGTCAATCAGCCCCAGCATTTT. Amino acid sequence: CAAGQVNQPQHF.

The gene calls are TRBV29-1 and TRBJ2-7, with 7 bases aligning to TRBD1. Germline assignment: CDR1 SQVTM and CDR2 ANQGSEA. Unmatched junction bases numbered 6, after V lost 4 bases and J lost 3 bases. The length of the CDR3 is 13 residues. The CDR3 bases are TGCAGCGTTGGCACAGGGGTAGGCTACGAGCAGTACTTC. Its protein product is CSVGTGVGYEQYF.

This chain connects TRBV4-2 to TRBJ2-7; 9 positions agree with TRBD1. The V gene end was trimmed by 6 bases and the J gene end by 3 bases; junction bases not matched to a gene: 6. There are 14 residues in the CDR3. Germline lookup yields CDR1 LGHNA and CDR2 YNFKEQ. CDR3 nucleotide sequence: TGTGCCAGCAGTAAGGACAGGGGAAACTACGAGCAGTACTTC. Protein: CASSKDRGNYEQYF.

V and J are TRBV2 and TRBJ2-7, with 8 positions matching TRBD1. V lost 6 bases, J lost 7 bases, and 11 bases stayed unmatched. The germline CDR1 and CDR2 sequences are SNHLY and FYNNEI. The CDR3 totals 14 residues. DNA for the CDR3: TGTGCCAGCAGGTGGGCCCAGGGGGCTGGGGAGCAGTACTTC. It encodes CASRWAQGAGEQYF.

This chain links TRBV7-2 with TRBJ2-5; TRBD1 aligns across 9 bases. This CDR3 has 15 amino acids. Trimming cost V 5 bases and J 5 bases; bases outside gene matches: 9. Germline V gene data show CDR1 as SGHTA and CDR2 as FQGNSA. The CDR3 nucleotides are TGTGCCAGCAGCCATGTTACAGGGGGCGGGGAGACCCAGTACTTC. It specifies CASSHVTGGGETQYF.

This rearrangement joins TRBV27 to TRBJ1-2; D not resolved. V gave up 2 bases and J gave up 3 bases, with 13 bases separating them. The length of the CDR3 is 15 residues. Germline values: CDR1 MNHEY, CDR2 SMNVEV (reference sequence). The CDR3 DNA sequence: TGTGCCAGCAGTTTAGCGATCGGCGCGGACTATGGCTACACCTTC. This codes for CASSLAIGADYGYTF.

The rearrangement links TRBV6-5 to TRBJ1-1; the D gene is possibly TRBD1 (5 bases). Per germline, CDR1 MNHEY and CDR2 SVGAGI. The CDR3 runs 15 residues. Trimming removed 0 bases from V and 5 bases from J, with 13 bases in between. The CDR3 region is CASSYSTVGKTEAFF. The CDR3 DNA follows: TGTGCCAGCAGTTACTCGACAGTGGGTAAAACTGAAGCTTTCTTT.

V is TRBV27 and J is TRBJ2-1, with 10 bases identical to TRBD2. V lost 2 bases to trimming and J lost 6 bases; unmatched junction nucleotides: 4. The CDR3 runs to 15 residues. Germline values: CDR1 MNHEY, CDR2 SMNVEV (reference sequence). CDR3 amino acids: CASSLAAGGTNEQFF. The CDR3 DNA sequence: TGTGCCAGCAGTTTAGCAGCGGGAGGGACCAATGAGCAGTTCTTC.

This chain links TRBV4-3 with TRBJ2-7, with 7 bases lining up with TRBD2. V was pared by 0 bases and J by 4 bases, with 0 bases of the junction left unmatched. This CDR3 has 13 amino acids. In germline, CDR1 is LGHNA, CDR2 YSLEER. This chain's CDR3 is CASSQDSGYEQYF. As DNA, the CDR3 is TGCGCCAGCAGCCAAGATAGCGGGTACGAGCAGTACTTC.